The present T cell receptor beta chain was sequenced within a study of blood T cell repertoires in COVID-19. Trimming cost V 4 bases and J 8 bases; bases outside gene matches: 6. Germline V gives CDR1 LGHDT, CDR2 YNNKEL (reference sequence). The CDR3 length is 14 residues. Authors' analysis steps: Amplification from reference gene primers served as the basis for estimated nucleated cell counts. Libraries were prepared by immunoSEQ multiplex PCR; TCRdb keeps only in-frame clonotypes and omits some of them. V, J and clone size reflect that table, while D and trimming were determined from the DNA. The sample holds 55,000 to 75,000 clones, roughly 86% seen once.

The J gene is TRBJ2-3, the V gene TRBV3-1 (or the pseudogene TRBV3-2); 10 nucleotides line up with TRBD1. The receptor's source is a man aged 50-60 years with active COVID-19. Sequencing was done on a sample of peripheral blood. Here the CDR3 DNA reads TGTGCCAGCAGCCCGGGACAGGGGATTGGTACGCAGTATTTT. Its translation: CASSPGQGIGTQYF.